This T cell receptor beta chain derives from a study of control samples from healthy donors and cancer patients. Profiling relied on immunoSEQ multiplex PCR, and the TCRdb table lists in-frame clones only, not all of them. The sample includes more than 150,000 clones, about 93% of them seen just once. Germline V gives CDR1 SGHRS, CDR2 YFSETQ. V was trimmed by 0 bases and J by 3 bases, leaving 7 bases between them. The length of the CDR3 is 14 residues. The chain recombines TRBV5-1 with TRBJ1-3; no firm D call. This sequence was found in a man younger than 30 in good health. The sample comprised blood. CDR3 DNA: TGCGCCAGCAGCTTGGGAGGGATTGGAAACACCATATATTTT. It translates to CASSLGGIGNTIYF.